A selection of T cell receptor beta chains follows, all from one sample in a study of T-cell memory formation after mild COVID-19. TCRdb independently ran MiXCR on the 5' RACE reads; one entry per CDR3 protein. The repertoire holds 270,000 or so distinct CDR3 sequences, with about a sixth as singletons. The sequencing input was PBMCs or a T cell subset sorted from them (not recorded which). The receptors derive from a man between 18 and 29 years old who had mild COVID-19 (a few samples of this study predate the infection). Cell type and time point are not known. CDR3s include the opening cysteine and the closing phenylalanine or tryptophan. D genes are given only for firm matches. Size is omitted from some rows. Given values are once, few, many or a class for expanded clones.

J | D | V | size | DNA | CDR3
TRBJ2-1 | NA | TRBV10-1 | NA | TGCGCCAGCAGTGAGTCGAGGGGGAGATACAATGAGCAGTTCTTC | CASSESRGRYNEQFF
TRBJ2-3 | NA | TRBV28 | many | TGTGCCAGCAGTTTGAATACGCAGTATTTT | CASSLNTQYF
TRBJ2-1 | NA | TRBV19 | many | TGTGCCAGTAGTATCGCTAGCTACAGTGAGCAGTTCTTC | CASSIASYSEQFF
TRBJ1-1 | NA | TRBV12-3/TRBV12-4 | NA | TGTGCCAGCAGTCCTCGACGGCTGAACACTGAAGCTTTCTTT | CASSPRRLNTEAFF
TRBJ1-3 | NA | TRBV2 | NA | TGTGCCAGCAAGGAGACCTACTCTGGAAACACCATATATTTT | CASKETYSGNTIYF
TRBJ2-3 | NA | TRBV20-1 | NA | TGCAGTGCTAGTGCAGTCGCAGATACGCAGTATTTT | CSASAVADTQYF
TRBJ2-5 | NA | TRBV2 | NA | TGTGCCAGCAGTGAAATGGGGGCGCGGGAGACCCAGTACTTC | CASSEMGARETQYF
TRBJ1-5 | NA | TRBV6-2/TRBV6-3 | few | TGTGCCAGCAGTTACCCTAGCAATCAGCCCCAGCATTTT | CASSYPSNQPQHF
TRBJ2-5 | NA | TRBV7-2 | few | TGTGCCAGCAGACACAGGGCCCAAGAGACCCAGTACTTC | CASRHRAQETQYF
TRBJ1-1 | TRBD1 | TRBV5-4 | NA | TGTGCCAGCAGCTTGTCCTCCCGGACAGGGGCGGCTGAAGCTTTCTTT | CASSLSSRTGAAEAFF
TRBJ2-3 | TRBD2 | TRBV7-3 | few | TGTGCCAGCAGCCTCCATGGACTAGCACCTACAGATACGCAGTATTTT | CASSLHGLAPTDTQYF
TRBJ1-1 | NA | TRBV12-3/TRBV12-4 | NA | TGTGCCAGCAGTTGGGACAAGCGGGGTGAAGCTTTCTTT | CASSWDKRGEAFF
TRBJ2-1 | NA | TRBV7-2 | few | TGTGCCAGCAGCTTCCAGGGGACGTTCAATGAGCAGTTCTTC | CASSFQGTFNEQFF
TRBJ1-4 | NA | TRBV12-3/TRBV12-4 | NA | TGTGCCAGCAGGCCCCACAGGGATGAAAAACTGTTTTTT | CASRPHRDEKLFF
TRBJ2-5 | NA | TRBV7-2 | many | TGTGCCAGCAGCTTAAACCCCCCAGGAGCGGAGACCCAGTACTTC | CASSLNPPGAETQYF
TRBJ2-3 | NA | TRBV29-1 | few | TGCAGCGTTGTGGGGGCCGGAGATACGCAGTATTTT | CSVVGAGDTQYF
TRBJ2-3 | TRBD2 | TRBV7-9 | many | TGTGCCAGCAGCCCCCCGATAGCGGGGGGCACAGATACGCAGTATTTT | CASSPPIAGGTDTQYF
TRBJ1-5 | NA | TRBV28 | NA | TGTGCCAGCAGTTTAGGGCTTATTGGGGACCTTGGGGGTCAGCCCCAGCATTTT | CASSLGLIGDLGGQPQHF
TRBJ1-4 | NA | TRBV7-2 | many | TGTGCCAGCAGCTCAGCCGGGAGGGGAGTGGCAACTAATGAAAAACTGTTTTTT | CASSSAGRGVATNEKLFF
TRBJ1-6 | NA | TRBV27 | NA | TGTGCCAGCAGCCCGGTGAATTCACCCCTCCACTTT | CASSPVNSPLHF
TRBJ2-5 | TRBD1 | TRBV12-3/TRBV12-4 | NA | TGTGCCAGCAGTACGGACAGGCCCGGGTGCTTC | CASSTDRPGCF
TRBJ2-3 | NA | TRBV29-1 | NA | TGCAGCGTTGATGGTGGCCCTCGCCACACAGATACGCAGTATTTT | CSVDGGPRHTDTQYF
TRBJ1-3 | NA | TRBV7-9 | NA | TGTGCCAGCAGCTTAGTGCAGGCGGGTCCTCATATCGTCAACACCATATATTTT | CASSLVQAGPHIVNTIYF
TRBJ2-1 | NA | TRBV6-5 | NA | TGTGCCAGCAGAACCGTGGCGGGGGCCCGGGGAGAGCAGTTCTTC | CASRTVAGARGEQFF
TRBJ2-2 | TRBD2 | TRBV9 | few | TGTGCCAGCAGCGAGAGGGGAGGGACCGGGGAGCTGTTTTTT | CASSERGGTGELFF
TRBJ2-1 | TRBD2 | TRBV9 | NA | TGTGCCAGCAGCGTAGAAGCGGGGGCCTACAATGAGCAGTTCTTC | CASSVEAGAYNEQFF